The 18 T cell receptor beta chains presented below share a single source sample, sequenced in a study of blood T cell repertoires in COVID-19. Here immunoSEQ multiplex PCR was the method, and the copy in TCRdb shows in-frame clones only, minus some. The sample has just over 150,000 clones; 80% to 90% are singletons. Material: peripheral blood. The receptors were gathered from a woman between 65 and 79 years old with acute or convalescent COVID-19.

Remarks on this clone: The junction shows a germline mismatch at one end, possibly a read error. The chain is built from TRBV2 and TRBJ1-6; D call uncertain. There are 11 residues in the CDR3. In germline, CDR1 is SNHLY, CDR2 FYNNEI. CDR3 loop: CASSDSAKTYF. The CDR3 nucleotides read TGTGCCAGCAGTGACAGCGCTAAAACATACTTT.

The chain joins TRBV5-1 to TRBJ1-1; D is undetermined. Between the trimmed V and J ends, which lost 0 bases and 5 bases, there was a span of 8 bases. The CDR3 is 13 amino acids. The germline gives CDR1 SGHRS, CDR2 YFSETQ. The CDR3 is CASSLVRETEAFF. CDR3 bases: TGCGCCAGCAGCTTGGTTAGGGAGACTGAAGCTTTCTTT.

The CDR3 DNA is TGTGCCTGGAGTGTTCAGGGTTCTGGCTACACCTTC. Protein sequence: CAWSVQGSGYTF. The chain joins TRBV30 to TRBJ1-2, with D perhaps TRBD1 (5 bases). The CDR3 sequence is 12 residues long. V dropped 0 bases and J dropped 7 bases, with 9 bases sitting between them. Germline CDR1 GTSNPN, CDR2 SVGIG (reference sequence).

The chain combines TRBV3-1 (or the pseudogene TRBV3-2) with TRBJ1-6; 7 bases agree with TRBD1. V trimming: 4 bases; J trimming: 9 bases; junction bases outside the gene matches: 0. The CDR3 length is 12 residues. The germline V gene encodes CDR1 LGHDT and CDR2 YNNKEL (reference sequence). This CDR3 is CASSRQGSPLHF. The CDR3 nucleotides read TGTGCCAGCAGCCGACAGGGTTCACCCCTCCACTTT.

This clone showed up just once. The chain links TRBV10-1 to TRBJ1-3; D possibly corresponds to TRBD1 (5 bases). Germline V gives CDR1 WNHNN, CDR2 SYGVQD (reference sequence). The CDR3 is 16 amino acids. The ends were cut back, 0 bases at V and 0 bases at J, with 9 bases in the middle. CDR3 protein: CASSESRTLSGNTIYF. CDR3 coding DNA: TGCGCCAGCAGTGAGTCAAGGACACTCTCTGGAAACACCATATATTTT.

The gene calls are TRBV15 and TRBJ2-3, with a weak D call TRBD2 (6 bases). This CDR3 region has 19 residues. Germline-derived CDR1 and CDR2 are LNHNV and YYDKDF (reference sequence). V lost 0 bases, J lost 0 bases, and 19 bases lay in between. CDR3 DNA sequence: TGTGCCACCAGCAGAGATCGAGGGAGGACTCGTGCTAGCACAGATACGCAGTATTTT. Its protein product is CATSRDRGRTRASTDTQYF. Full variable domain (rest looked up from reference TRBV15 and TRBJ2-3): DAMVIQNPRYQVTQFGKPVTLSCSQTLNHNVMYWYQQKSSQAPKLLFHYYDKDFNNEADTPDNFQSRRPNTSFCFLDIRSPGLGDTAMYLCATSRDRGRTRASTDTQYFGPGTRLTVL.

The chain recombines TRBV11-2 with TRBJ1-1; no clear D gene. Trimming pared 3 bases from V and 1 base from J, leaving 6 bases between. This CDR3 is 13 amino acids long. Looked up from germline, CDR1 is SGHAT and CDR2 is FQNNGV. The CDR3 bases are TGTGCCAGCAGCTTGAGAGAGAACACTGAAGCTTTCTTT. It yields the protein CASSLRENTEAFF. The full variable domain, with the rest looked up from reference TRBV11-2 and TRBJ1-1, is EAGVAQSPRYKIIEKRQSVAFWCNPISGHATLYWYQQILGQGPKLLIQFQNNGVVDDSQLPKDRFSAERLKGVDSTLKIQPAKLEDSAVYLCASSLRENTEAFFGQGTRLTVV.

The gene calls are TRBV5-1 and TRBJ2-3, with 11 positions matching TRBD2. Trimming took 4 bases from V and 0 from J; bases not matched to a gene: 4. The CDR3 covers 16 residues. Germline V CDR1 and CDR2: SGHRS, YFSETQ. CDR3 sequence (DNA): TGCGCCAGCAGCGGCCCTAGCGGGGGGAGCACAGATACGCAGTATTTT. It specifies CASSGPSGGSTDTQYF.

This clone is a singleton in its sample. The rearrangement uses TRBV24-1 and TRBJ1-6, with D perhaps TRBD1 (5 bases). V lost 5 bases and J 8 bases, leaving 18 bases between the germline ends. This CDR3 contains 16 residues. The germline CDR1 and CDR2 sequences are KGHDR and SFDVKD. The CDR3 spells CATSGARTPRDSPLHF. CDR3 nucleotide sequence: TGTGCCACCAGTGGCGCAAGGACACCACGAGATTCACCCCTCCACTTT.

The V and J genes are TRBV10-1 and TRBJ2-7; 8 nucleotides line up with TRBD1. The CDR3 totals 15 residues. CDR1 and CDR2 from the germline V gene are WNHNN and SYGVQD (reference sequence). The junction had 6 bases not matched to a gene; V was cut back by 1 base and J by 4 bases. CDR3 residues: CASSEFQGARYEQYF. The CDR3 bases are TGCGCCAGCAGTGAGTTTCAGGGGGCGCGGTACGAGCAGTACTTC.

The chain couples TRBV4-2 to TRBJ2-3, with TRBD2 identical over 14 bases. V lost 1 base, J lost 5 bases, and 14 bases stayed unmatched. The germline V gene encodes CDR1 LGHNA and CDR2 YNFKEQ. CDR3 size: 20 residues. The CDR3 sequence is CASSQVRRGLAGGLGDTQYF. The CDR3, as DNA: TGTGCCAGCAGCCAAGTCCGTCGCGGACTAGCGGGGGGCTTAGGAGATACGCAGTATTTT.

This clone was counted a few times. The chain recombines TRBV6-4 with TRBJ2-5; 10 nucleotides match TRBD2. V dropped 3 bases and J dropped 3; count of bases not matched to a gene: 4. This CDR3 contains 15 residues. Germline loops: CDR1 MRHNA, CDR2 SNTAGT. The CDR3 DNA is TGTGCCAGCAGTGAGGCTAGCGGGGGAAAAGAGACCCAGTACTTC. It codes for CASSEASGGKETQYF.

The chain has TRBV10-3 and TRBJ1-5; unclear D gene. In germline, CDR1 is ENHRY, CDR2 SYGVKD. The CDR3 covers 11 residues. CDR3 sequence (DNA): TGTGCTACCGGCCCCCGGGGGCCCCAGCATTTT. Amino acids: CATGPRGPQHF.

This clone was seen once. The V call is TRBV19, the J call TRBJ2-3; the D is unclear. Germline V gene sequence: CDR1 LNHDA, CDR2 SQIVND (reference sequence). This CDR3 spans 11 amino acids. Trimming cost V 5 bases and J 2 bases, with 2 bases left between them. The CDR3 is CASSLTDTQYF. CDR3 DNA sequence: TGTGCCAGTAGTCTCACAGATACGCAGTATTTT.

This chain joins TRBV18 and TRBJ1-1; 7 bases are shared with TRBD1. This CDR3 comprises 13 residues. V lost 7 bases and J lost 5; bases outside the gene matches: 7. Germline-derived CDR1 and CDR2 are KGHSH and LQKENI. CDR3 sequence: CASLRQGKTEAFF. CDR3 coding DNA: TGTGCCAGCTTAAGACAGGGTAAGACTGAAGCTTTCTTT.

The gene calls are TRBV6-2 or TRBV6-3 and TRBJ1-1; possible D gene TRBD1, 5 bases. V lost 3 bases and J 1 base, leaving 15 bases between the germline ends. Germline assignment: CDR1 MNHEY and CDR2 SVGEGT. This CDR3 is 16 amino acids long. The CDR3 reads CASSYGRAVWNTEAFF. CDR3 DNA: TGTGCCAGCAGTTATGGCAGGGCGGTGTGGAACACTGAAGCTTTCTTT.

The V gene is TRBV5-1, the J gene TRBJ2-5; tentative D call: TRBD2 (6 bases). V lost 4 bases and J 5 bases, leaving 18 bases between the germline ends. The CDR3 length is 15 residues. Germline CDR1 reads SGHRS; CDR2 reads YFSETQ. In DNA, the CDR3 is TGCGCCAGCAGCGGCGGCGGGGTGAGGGCCGAGACCCAGTACTTC. It yields the protein CASSGGGVRAETQYF.

This clone came up once. The chain employs TRBV7-9 and TRBJ2-1; possibly TRBD1 for D (7 bases). This CDR3 spans 14 amino acids. V lost 1 base and J lost 6, with 10 bases in between. CDR1 and CDR2 from the germline V gene are SEHNR and FQNEAQ (reference sequence). The CDR3 reads CASSLVQGGNEQFF. CDR3 bases: TGTGCCAGCAGCTTAGTCCAGGGGGGCAATGAGCAGTTCTTC. Full variable domain (missing parts from reference TRBV7-9 and TRBJ2-1): DTGVSQNPRHKITKRGQNVTFRCDPISEHNRLYWYRQTLGQGPEFLTYFQNEAQLEKSRLLSDRFSAERPKGSFSTLEIQRTEQGDSAMYLCASSLVQGGNEQFFGPGTRLTVL.